This TCR beta chain was identified during a study of CD8 T cells in ankylosing spondylitis. Points from the study as a whole: One TCR beta motif, made up of fewer than 10 highly homologous variants, appeared characteristic of ankylosing spondylitis blood. Some of these motif variants have turned up before, in reports on reactive arthritis synovial fluid and blood. Disease-linked clones reportedly concentrated significantly in matched ankylosing spondylitis synovial fluid.

Germline-derived CDR1 and CDR2 are SGHKS and YYEKEE (reference sequence). There are 12 residues in the CDR3. V was clipped by 4 bases and J by 5 bases, with 6 bases between them. This clonotype came up many times. The antigen is undetermined. TCRdb passed the 5' RACE reads through MiXCR, listing each CDR3 protein once. The table has 250,000 to 400,000 distinct CDR3 sequences, 11% seen once. The receptor's source is a female donor with ankylosing spondylitis or in good health (not recorded which). The chain joins TRBV5-5 to TRBJ1-4; D unresolved. Specimen: blood, either unsorted or a sorted T cell fraction (not recorded which). The CDR3 DNA reads as TGTGCCAGCAGCCTGTGGAATGAAAAACTGTTTTTT. Protein product: CASSLWNEKLFF.